This T cell receptor beta chain was observed in a study of T cells in Graves' hyperthyroidism and ophthalmopathy. TCR beta CDR3 sequences were amplified from RNA transcripts. An initial round of RT-PCR targeting the TCR CDR3 relied on the HTBI primer set. Via MiXCR, TCRdb re-called the multiplex PCR reads, giving one row per CDR3 protein. The sample holds about 560,000 distinct CDR3 sequences, 35% to 55% seen once. The germline V gene encodes CDR1 SEHNR and CDR2 FQNEAQ (reference sequence). The CDR3 is 17 residues long. J lost 0 bases, V lost 4 bases, and 5 bases had no gene match. Sequenced sample: peripheral blood or thyroid tissue (not recorded which). The TCR sequence derives from a woman between 18 and 29 years old with Graves' hyperthyroidism. This rearrangement joins TRBV7-9 to TRBJ2-7, with 14 bases matching TRBD2. CDR3 residues: CASSSRTSGGSSYEQYF. The CDR3 bases are TGTGCCAGCAGCTCCCGGACTAGCGGGGGGAGCTCCTACGAGCAGTACTTC.